This T cell receptor beta chain comes out of a study of blood T cell repertoires in COVID-19. Study summary: T cells, B-cell-depleted T cells, or PBMCs supplied cDNA or gDNA.

The germline V gene has CDR1 WSHSY and CDR2 SAAADI. Trimming at V came to 3 bases and at J to 4 bases, leaving 2 bases not matched to a gene. The CDR3 runs 13 residues. Sequenced by immunoSEQ multiplex PCR; TCRdb stores in-frame clones only, minus some. The table records over 35,000 clones, about 80% of them present only once. This chain joins TRBV10-2 and TRBJ2-5, with TRBD1 matching over 7 bases. Sample: peripheral blood. The clonotype originates from a human donor with acute or convalescent COVID-19. The donor label of this sample is uncertain. In DNA, the CDR3 is TGCGCCAGCAGTGAACAGGGGCCAGAGACCCAGTACTTC. This translates into CASSEQGPETQYF.